This T cell receptor (beta chain) was identified in a study of beta chain features in type 1 diabetes (dated by TCRdb to the late 2010s). For context, the study as a whole: Mean age, gender distribution, total cell number and subset yield did not differ between patients and healthy donors. In the study, recently diagnosed type 1 diabetes patients and matched healthy donors were compared on the TCRB repertoires of their sorted circulating CD4+ T cell subsets. Regulatory and stem cell-like memory subsets were obtained from only 8 patients and about 8 healthy donors, while naive and central memory subsets were obtained from all 30 or so donors. A total of approximately 100 million sorted cells were examined across all samples, and the number of cells per subset was strongly correlated with RNA yield.

The CDR3 numbers 10 residues from cysteine through phenylalanine. CDR3 DNA only is kept here, 30 bases in frame from base 1. Trimming removed 7 bases from V and 10 bases from J, leaving 13 bases between the germline ends. Looking up the germline V gene yields CDR1 SQVTM and CDR2 ANQGSEA. The entire amount of isolated RNA was reverse transcribed using the High Capacity cDNA Reverse Transcription Kit, so the sequenced TCRB transcripts were expressed ones. Deep immunoSEQ sequencing was performed on naive, central memory and regulatory T cell samples, with an average of about 3.57 million total reads per sample. Sorted cells were lysed in RLT buffer, and RNA was extracted using DNase-treated RNeasy Micro or Mini kits according to cell number. Each cell subset was processed separately to prevent cross-contamination, with patient and healthy donor samples processed together. The immunoSEQ multiplex PCR was used to amplify TCRB sequences from cDNA, generating 87-bp fragments that spanned the CDR3 region. The amplicons were sequenced using the Illumina HiSeq platform. In the source study's methods: Synthetic template baselines were used to correct PCR bias computationally, reads within Hamming distance 2 were collapsed together, and singletons that could not be merged were discarded. Reads were aligned against IMGT so that V, D and J genes, CDR3 length and insertions or deletions at six rearrangement sites could be assigned. Within each subset, clonotype counts were normalized to sorted cell number, and only after that were true diversity and Gini coefficients computed with the tcR R package. Repertoire sharing was quantified using the overlap coefficient calculated on TCRB nucleotide sequences. As stored in TCRdb, this immuneACCESS dataset retains in-frame rearrangements with V and J assigned. A fraction of the clones does not appear; measured against another copy, unresolved V genes explain less than half of the discrepancy, and the remainder lacks a known reason. That table is the source of V, J and clone size, and D and trimming were worked out from the DNA. The sample has 100,000 to 150,000 clones on record, around 15% of them singletons. Clones ranked in the top ten supply roughly 2.5% of the sample.

A single peripheral blood draw of around 0.11 L on average was collected from each donor into heparinised tubes. A BD FACSAria II was used to sort naive, central memory, regulatory and stem cell-like memory CD4+ T cells with a panel that included CD45RO, CCR7, CD25, CD127, CD95 and CD27. Purity was above 95% for every sorted population. PBMCs were isolated immediately by Lymphoprep density gradient centrifugation and stained directly without culture. So that batch effects would be minimized, each experiment stained and sorted samples in pairs, pairing one healthy donor with one patient. The full study reports these points: A moderate but significant shortening of TCRB CDR3 length was observed in type 1 diabetes patients in all four CD4+ subsets. Sequencing cDNA rather than genomic DNA could over-represent highly expressing activated cells, although activation and CD3 levels did not differ between groups. The naive, central memory and regulatory TCRB repertoires appeared to resemble one another more closely among patients than among healthy donors. Patients with type 1 diabetes made fewer insertions and deleted more nucleotides at VDJ recombination sites, implying thymic rearrangement abnormalities. Only small numbers of individuals were included in the HLA sub-analyses, which left unresolved whether HLA type had any influence on TCRB rearrangement. Shorter templates might have been favored by PCR, but patient and control samples were amplified and corrected together, so both groups would have been affected equally by any skew.

As regards this clone: What this receptor recognizes is not known. Base qualities are not recorded, but no much larger clone differs from it by a single base.

Sequenced material: central memory CD4+ T cells from blood. The sequence derives from a man aged 18 to 35 with type 1 diabetes. The chain was built from TRBV29-1 and TRBJ1-2, and perhaps TRBD1 as D gene, on 6 matching bases. CDR3 reads: CSASSGDYTF. The DNA reads TGCAGCGCCTCGTCAGGGGACTACACCTTC.